What follows describes a single T cell receptor (beta chain). The target of this receptor is not known. There are no base qualities to consult, and no much larger clone falls within one base. The data are from a study of shared clonotypes between healthy human individuals (TCRdb year 2020). Study-wide context: The cohort included three men and a couple of women between 18 and 49 years of age. For each donor, CD4 naive and CD4 memory were each given three plates, CD8 naive was given two plates, and CD8 memory was given one plate. To estimate repertoire size and how much clonotype sharing occurs between individuals, the study deeply sequenced the blood TCR repertoires of roughly 5 healthy adults. To increase sequencing depth and limit assay-specific biases, TCR repertoire library preparation and sequencing were carried out by different laboratories using diverse techniques. Between about 0.8 and 9 billion PBMCs per donor were obtained by leukapheresis. Results and caveats for the whole study, not just this receptor: Incomplete sequencing was indicated by rarefaction of sorted-subset datasets, despite the large sequencing depth. Only blood was sampled, and tissue TCR repertoires likely differ from those in blood. Based on pairwise subsampling, the degree of clonotype sharing among donors was expected to be affected by sequencing depth. Larger estimated clonotype richness was generally found for naive subsets than for memory subsets. Higher generation probabilities were observed for clonotypes shared by all four sorted-subset donors than for non-shared clonotypes. Sharing across several donors was observed for approximately 5% of naive CD4, over 3% of naive CD8, about 2.3% of memory CD4, and around 0.44% of memory CD8 clonotypes. The small number of donors limited the genetic and exposure-history diversity represented.

CD8 naive samples consisted of CD45RO-negative cells that were positively selected for CCR7, yielding a CD45RA+CCR7+ population without TemRA cells. The donors were healthy, HIV-negative adults with no recently reported acute infections or vaccinations. Every donor was a Caucasian adult residing in Nashville, Tennessee, USA. Blood was obtained by leukapheresis, after which PBMCs were separated by Ficoll-Histopaque density gradient centrifugation and cryopreserved in liquid nitrogen vapor phase. Analytical flow cytometry was used to check the purity and quantity of every magnetically sorted T cell population. Each sorted fraction had its genomic DNA isolated and then quantified by UV absorbance on a Nanodrop 2000c. Using the deep immunoSEQ assay, multiplex PCR amplified TCR CDR3 regions from genomic DNA. Genomic DNA extracted from each cell subset was distributed evenly over all wells of several immunoSEQ 96-well plates, and each plate served as one replicate. Each replicate PCR for sorted subsets received about 200 ng genomic DNA, equal to about 30,000 T cell genomes. Purified libraries were measured with a Qubit 3.0 fluorometer, size-checked on a Bioanalyzer 2100, and measured again with the KAPA Library Quantification kit. A separate single-read 150-cycle Illumina NextSeq 550 flow cell was used to sequence each immunoSEQ 96-well plate. The published analysis was carried out like this. The immunoSEQ output contained only junctional sequences without quality scores, so filtering could not match that applied to full-length reads. To assign V/J genes and CDR3, sequences were annotated using PyIR, a Python wrapper for IgBLAST v1.9, with IMGT germline references. Reads were filtered out if the reads had weak V/J assignments (E-value above 1e-6), no CDR3, stop codons, out-of-frame junctions, or ambiguous translated residues. V3J clonotypes were defined as sequences sharing an identical inferred V gene, J gene, and CDR3 amino acid sequence. To compute the percentage overlap between repertoires, the number of shared unique clonotypes was divided by the size of the smaller repertoire. Richness of each repertoire was evaluated using RTK rarefaction, the Chao1 estimator, and Recon v2.1 estimates of unobserved clonotypes. OLGA was used to compute generation probabilities for all TCRbeta clonotypes that the gDNA method yielded from a few donors. Imported from immuneACCESS, the table was reduced by TCRdb to in-frame sequences with V and J called. These copies leave out some clones; in studies compared against another copy, an unresolved V gene accounts for under half, and the cause of the remainder is not known. V, J and clone size reflect that table, while D and trimming were determined from the DNA. This sample holds 1.5 million to 2.5 million clones; approximately 95% were observed only once. 1% to 1.5% of the sample lies in the top ten.

V is shortened by 0 bases, J by 5 bases, and the region joining them spans 14 bases. Measured from the cysteine to the phenylalanine, the CDR3 is 15 residues long. Only CDR3 DNA is held: 45 bases, read in frame from base 1. CDR1 LGHNA and CDR2 YSLEER are derived from the germline V gene. In this chain, TRBV4-3 is recombined with TRBJ2-7, and the D gene may be TRBD2, 5 bases matching. The sequence was obtained from a man aged 18 to 30 in good health. The specimen sequenced was naive CD8+ T cells sorted from blood. The cell subset or site label here, explained by the study, means: CD45RA+CCR7+. This receptor has the CDR3 CASSQEKRQWHEQYF. The nucleotide sequence reads as follows: TGCGCCAGCAGCCAAGAGAAGCGGCAGTGGCACGAGCAGTACTTC.